These 2 T cell receptor beta chains were all obtained from the same sample, sequenced in a study of cytomegalovirus exposure and HLA in healthy donors. In the PCR, 60 Vbeta and 13 Jbeta primers were used. This table comes from immunoSEQ multiplex PCR, and its TCRdb copy is limited to in-frame clones, with some not included. The sample records tens of thousands of clones, 55% to 70% being singletons. Sample: PBMCs. These TCRs come from a woman aged 35 to 49 in good health and CMV-seropositive.

This chain links TRBV30 with TRBJ2-5, with D unclear. The length of the CDR3 is 11 residues. The V gene's germline CDR1 is GTSNPN and CDR2 SVGIG (reference sequence). Trimming took off 3 bases at V and 5 bases at J, with 7 bases between the two ends. The CDR3 region is CAWSSPETQYF. The CDR3 bases are TGTGCCTGGAGCTCCCCGGAGACCCAGTACTTC.

V is TRBV28 and J is TRBJ1-1; TRBD1 aligns across 8 bases. Losses at the gene ends were 6 bases for V and 4 bases for J; bases not matched to a gene: 10. This CDR3 has 15 residues. Germline loops: CDR1 MDHEN, CDR2 SYDVKM. The CDR3 DNA sequence: TGTGCCAGCAGCCCGTCCGGGACAGGAGGCACTGAAGCTTTCTTT. Translated: CASSPSGTGGTEAFF.